These 5 T cell receptor beta chains were sequenced from one sample in a study of T-cell reconstitution after alpha-beta-depleted transplantation in children. TCRbeta library construction was performed incorporating unique molecular identifiers. TCRdb analysed the PCR reads with MiXCR anew, one entry per CDR3 protein. The sample lists 10,000 or so distinct CDR3 sequences, roughly 13% occurring once. Sequencing used PBMCs, mostly from graft donor cells, obtained 60 days after TCRalphabeta/CD19-depleted stem cell transplant. The receptors shown here come from a male patient under 18 who had a stem cell transplant for acute lymphoblastic leukemia, so the T cells may come from the graft donor.

This chain uses TRBV3-1 with TRBJ2-7, with TRBD2 matching 14 bases. V shed 4 bases and J 5 bases; nucleotides not matched to a gene: 1. The CDR3 has 14 amino acids. Germline values: CDR1 LGHDT, CDR2 YNNKEL (reference sequence). CDR3 sequence (DNA): TGTGCCAGCAGCCCGGGACTAGCGGGAGACGAGCAGTACTTC. This encodes CASSPGLAGDEQYF.

Comment on this clonotype: The junction departs from the called germline gene at one end, perhaps through a read error. The chain recombines TRBV12-3 or TRBV12-4 with TRBJ1-3; unclear D gene. The CDR3 runs 16 residues. The CDR3 bases are TGTGCCAGCAGTTTAAGGCCAGAGGCCTCTGGAGACACCATATATTTT. It encodes CASSLRPEASGDTIYF.

This clonotype has ten or more counts. The J gene is TRBJ1-1, the V gene TRBV12-3 or TRBV12-4; 8 bases align to TRBD1. The CDR3 has 15 amino acids. V trimming: 3 bases; J trimming: 5 bases; junction bases outside the gene matches: 8. This chain's CDR3 is CASSFGDRGGTEAFF. The CDR3 bases are TGTGCCAGCAGTTTTGGTGACAGGGGTGGAACTGAAGCTTTCTTT.

The chain combines TRBV29-1 with TRBJ2-7; TRBD1 matches 11 bases. J was trimmed by 4 bases and V by 0 bases; bases with no gene match: 5. The CDR3 is 15 residues long. CDR1 and CDR2 (germline): SQVTM, ANQGSEA. The CDR3 is CSVEDAGQGGYEQYF. CDR3 nucleotide sequence: TGCAGCGTTGAAGATGCGGGACAGGGGGGTTACGAGCAGTACTTC.

This clonotype was counted at least ten times. The chain links TRBV4-3 to TRBJ2-3, with 10 bases that match TRBD2. CDR1 LGHNA and CDR2 YSLEER come from the germline V gene. Trimming removed 4 bases from V and 5 bases from J; junction bases left unmatched: 15. This CDR3 comprises 18 residues. CDR3 coding DNA: TGCGCCAGCAGCCTCTCAGTATGGGTAGCGGGAGGTGGAGATACGCAGTATTTT. Translating it yields CASSLSVWVAGGGDTQYF.